What follows are 7 T cell receptor beta chains derived from one specimen sequenced in a study of T cells in Graves' hyperthyroidism and ophthalmopathy. RNA transcripts gave rise to amplified TCR beta CDR3 regions. Carried out on the TCR CDR3, a first-round RT-PCR used the HTBI primer set. TCRdb reprocessed the multiplex PCR reads with MiXCR, giving one entry per CDR3 protein. This table has 360,000 or so distinct CDR3 sequences, roughly 15% appearing once. Input material: blood. The receptor set was obtained from a woman aged 55-69 years with Graves' ophthalmopathy.

This clonotype has more than one count but fewer than ten. V and J are TRBV30 and TRBJ1-5, with unresolved D. The germline V gene encodes CDR1 GTSNPN and CDR2 SVGIG (reference sequence). Trimming took 7 bases from V and 2 from J, leaving 9 bases between them. The CDR3 has 12 residues. Written as DNA, the CDR3 is TGTGCCTTTTCCGGGGGCAATCAGCCCCAGCATTTT. Encoded protein: CAFSGGNQPQHF.

This clonotype was seen at least ten times. The rearrangement uses TRBV20-1 and TRBJ2-7; 8 bases match TRBD2. This CDR3 contains 15 residues. After removal of 2 bases from V and 3 bases from J, the junction contained 9 bases not matched to a gene. The germline V gene has CDR1 DFQATT and CDR2 SNEGSKA (reference sequence). CDR3 nucleotides: TGCAGTGCTAGATCAGCTAGCGGGTTAGTCTACGAGCAGTACTTC. It specifies CSARSASGLVYEQYF.

This clonotype was found many times. The V and J genes are TRBV19 and TRBJ2-5, with TRBD1 identical over 10 bases. CDR1 and CDR2 (germline): LNHDA, SQIVND (reference sequence). CDR3 length: 15 residues. J was trimmed by 5 bases and V by 4 bases; bases with no gene match: 7. The DNA of the CDR3 is TGTGCCAGTAGTACGGGACAGGGGATCCGGGAGACCCAGTACTTC. It is translated as CASSTGQGIRETQYF.

This clonotype came up once. The chain is built from TRBV18 and TRBJ2-7, with 10 nucleotides matching TRBD2. CDR1 is KGHSH and CDR2 is LQKENI in the germline V gene. CDR3 length: 14 amino acids. The trim removed 8 bases at V and 3 bases at J, leaving 7 bases unmatched. The CDR3 bases are TGTGCCAGCACCGCTAGCGGGAGTAACTACGAGCAGTACTTC. Protein: CASTASGSNYEQYF.

This clonotype was seen a few times. The genes are TRBV4-2 and TRBJ2-3; 10 nucleotides agree with TRBD2. V gave up 4 bases and J gave up 6 bases; unmatched junction bases: 16. The CDR3 covers 18 residues. In germline, CDR1 is LGHNA, CDR2 YNFKEQ. The CDR3, as DNA: TGTGCCAGCAGCCCTCGGGGCCTAGCGGGAGTCGTTGGGGATACGCAGTATTTT. This codes for CASSPRGLAGVVGDTQYF.

This clonotype was seen many times. The V and J genes are TRBV7-2 and TRBJ2-7, with 9 bases matching TRBD2. The CDR3 sequence is 17 residues long. The V and J ends lost 1 base and 3 bases, in that order; junction bases with no gene match: 10. Germline values: CDR1 SGHTA, CDR2 FQGNSA. The CDR3 nucleotides read TGTGCCAGCAGCTTAGGTCCTAGCGGGATGGGTCGCTACGAGCAGTACTTC. Protein product: CASSLGPSGMGRYEQYF.

At least ten counts were recorded for this clonotype. This chain connects TRBV30 to TRBJ2-4; no reliable D call. CDR1 and CDR2 (germline): GTSNPN, SVGIG (reference sequence). The CDR3 covers 14 residues. With 0 bases removed from V and 6 bases from J, the gap between germline ends came to 12 bases. CDR3 protein: CAWSVPLAVNIQYF. The CDR3 region has the DNA TGTGCCTGGAGTGTACCTCTGGCAGTAAACATTCAGTACTTC.